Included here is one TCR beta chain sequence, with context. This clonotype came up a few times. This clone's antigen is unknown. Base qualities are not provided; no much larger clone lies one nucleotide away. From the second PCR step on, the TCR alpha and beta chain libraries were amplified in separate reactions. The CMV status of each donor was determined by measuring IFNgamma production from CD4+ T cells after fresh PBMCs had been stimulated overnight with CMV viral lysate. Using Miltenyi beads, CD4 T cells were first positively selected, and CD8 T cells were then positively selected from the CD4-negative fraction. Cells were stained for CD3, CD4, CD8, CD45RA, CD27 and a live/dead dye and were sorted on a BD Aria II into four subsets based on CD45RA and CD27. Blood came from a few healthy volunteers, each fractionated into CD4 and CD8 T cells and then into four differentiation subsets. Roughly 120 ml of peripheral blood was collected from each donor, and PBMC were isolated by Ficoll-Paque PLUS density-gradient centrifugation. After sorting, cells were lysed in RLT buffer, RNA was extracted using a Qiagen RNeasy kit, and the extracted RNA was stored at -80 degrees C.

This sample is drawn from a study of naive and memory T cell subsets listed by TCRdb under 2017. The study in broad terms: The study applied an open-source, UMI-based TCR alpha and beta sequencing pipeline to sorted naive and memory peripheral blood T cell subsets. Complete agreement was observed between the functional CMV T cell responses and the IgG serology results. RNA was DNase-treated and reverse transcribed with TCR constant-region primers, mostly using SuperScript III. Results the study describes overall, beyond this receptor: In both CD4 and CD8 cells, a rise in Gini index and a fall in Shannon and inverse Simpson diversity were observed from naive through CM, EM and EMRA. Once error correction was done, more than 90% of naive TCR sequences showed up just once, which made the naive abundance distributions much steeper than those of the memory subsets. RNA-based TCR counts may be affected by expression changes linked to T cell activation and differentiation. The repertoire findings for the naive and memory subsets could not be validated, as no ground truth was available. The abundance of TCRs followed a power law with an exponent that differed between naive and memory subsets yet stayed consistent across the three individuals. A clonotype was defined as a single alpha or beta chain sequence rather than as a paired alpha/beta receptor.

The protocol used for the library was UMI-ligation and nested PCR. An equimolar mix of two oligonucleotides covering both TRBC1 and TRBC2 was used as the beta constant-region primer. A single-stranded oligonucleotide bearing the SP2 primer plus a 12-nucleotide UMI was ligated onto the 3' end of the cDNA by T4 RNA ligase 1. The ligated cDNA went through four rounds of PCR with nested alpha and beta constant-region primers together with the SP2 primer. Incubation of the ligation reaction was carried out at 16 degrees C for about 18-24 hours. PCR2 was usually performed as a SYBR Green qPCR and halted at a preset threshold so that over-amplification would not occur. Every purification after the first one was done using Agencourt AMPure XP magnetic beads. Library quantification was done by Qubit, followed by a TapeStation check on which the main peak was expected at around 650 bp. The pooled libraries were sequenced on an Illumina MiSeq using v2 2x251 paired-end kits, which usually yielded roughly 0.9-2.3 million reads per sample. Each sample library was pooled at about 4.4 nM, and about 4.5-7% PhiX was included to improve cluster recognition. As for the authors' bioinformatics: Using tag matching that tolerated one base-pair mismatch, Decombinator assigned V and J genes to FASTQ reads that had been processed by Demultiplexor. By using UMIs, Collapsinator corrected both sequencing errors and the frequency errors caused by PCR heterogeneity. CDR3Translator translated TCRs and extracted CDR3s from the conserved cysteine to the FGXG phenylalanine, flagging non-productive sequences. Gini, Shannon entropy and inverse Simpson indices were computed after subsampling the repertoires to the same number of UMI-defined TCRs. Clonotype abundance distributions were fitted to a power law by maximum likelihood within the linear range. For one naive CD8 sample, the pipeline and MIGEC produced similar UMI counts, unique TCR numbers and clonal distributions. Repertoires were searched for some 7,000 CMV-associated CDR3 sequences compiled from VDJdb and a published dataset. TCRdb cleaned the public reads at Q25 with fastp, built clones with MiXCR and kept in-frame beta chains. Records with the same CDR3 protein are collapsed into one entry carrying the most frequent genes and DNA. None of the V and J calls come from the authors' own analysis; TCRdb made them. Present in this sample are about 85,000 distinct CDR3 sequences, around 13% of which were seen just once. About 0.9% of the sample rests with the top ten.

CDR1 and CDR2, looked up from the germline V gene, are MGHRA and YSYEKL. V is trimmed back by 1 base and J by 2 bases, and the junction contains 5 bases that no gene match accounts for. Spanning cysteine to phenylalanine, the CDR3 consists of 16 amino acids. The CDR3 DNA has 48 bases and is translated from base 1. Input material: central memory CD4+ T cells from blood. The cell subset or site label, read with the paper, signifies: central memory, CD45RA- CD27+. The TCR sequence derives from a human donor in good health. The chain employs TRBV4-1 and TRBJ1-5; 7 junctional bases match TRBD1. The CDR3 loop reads CASSQGETGGNQPQHF. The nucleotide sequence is TGCGCCAGCAGCCAAGGTGAAACAGGGGGCAATCAGCCCCAGCATTTT.